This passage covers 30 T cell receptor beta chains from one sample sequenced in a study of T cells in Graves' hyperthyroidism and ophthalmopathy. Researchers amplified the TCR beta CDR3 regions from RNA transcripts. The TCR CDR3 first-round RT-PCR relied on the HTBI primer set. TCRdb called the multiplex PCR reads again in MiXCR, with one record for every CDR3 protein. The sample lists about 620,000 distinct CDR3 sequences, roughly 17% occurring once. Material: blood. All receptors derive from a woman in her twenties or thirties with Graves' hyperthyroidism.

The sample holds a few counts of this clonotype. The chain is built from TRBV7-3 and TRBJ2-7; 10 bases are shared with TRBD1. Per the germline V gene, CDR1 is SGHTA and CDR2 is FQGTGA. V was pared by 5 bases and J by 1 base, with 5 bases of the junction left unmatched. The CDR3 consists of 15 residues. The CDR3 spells CASSRGTGVSYEQYF. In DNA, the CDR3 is TGTGCCAGCAGCCGAGGGACAGGGGTATCCTACGAGCAGTACTTC.

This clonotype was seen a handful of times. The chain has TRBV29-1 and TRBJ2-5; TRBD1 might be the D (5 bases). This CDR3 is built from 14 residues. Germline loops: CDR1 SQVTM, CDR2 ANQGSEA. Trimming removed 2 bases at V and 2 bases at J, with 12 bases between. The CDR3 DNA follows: TGCAGCGTTGAAAGTCAGGGTGGGCAAGAGACCCAGTACTTC. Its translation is CSVESQGGQETQYF.

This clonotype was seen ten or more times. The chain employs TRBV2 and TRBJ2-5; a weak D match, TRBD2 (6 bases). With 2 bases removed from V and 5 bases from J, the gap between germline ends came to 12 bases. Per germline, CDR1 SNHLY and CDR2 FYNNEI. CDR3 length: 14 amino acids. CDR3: CASSELEGTETQYF. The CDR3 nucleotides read TGTGCCAGCAGTGAATTAGAAGGGACTGAGACCCAGTACTTC. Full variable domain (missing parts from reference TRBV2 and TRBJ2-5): EPEVTQTPSHQVTQMGQEVILRCVPISNHLYFYWYRQILGQKVEFLVSFYNNEISEKSEIFDDQFSVERPDGSNFTLKIRSTKLEDSAMYFCASSELEGTETQYFGPGTRLLVL.

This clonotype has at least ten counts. DNA for the CDR3: TGTGCCAGCCCAGGGGGAGATGGAAACACCATATATTTT. Translating gives CASPGGDGNTIYF. The V and J genes are TRBV2 and TRBJ1-3, with TRBD1 matching over 7 bases. Germline CDR1 reads SNHLY; CDR2 reads FYNNEI. After removal of 8 bases from V and 3 bases from J, the junction contained 4 bases not matched to a gene. CDR3 length equals 13 residues.

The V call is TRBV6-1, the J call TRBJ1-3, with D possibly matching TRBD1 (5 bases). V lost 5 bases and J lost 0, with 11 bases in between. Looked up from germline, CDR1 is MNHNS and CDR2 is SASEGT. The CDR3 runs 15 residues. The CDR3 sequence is CASSLQELSGNTIYF. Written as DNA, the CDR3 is TGTGCCAGCAGTTTACAGGAGCTCTCTGGAAACACCATATATTTT.

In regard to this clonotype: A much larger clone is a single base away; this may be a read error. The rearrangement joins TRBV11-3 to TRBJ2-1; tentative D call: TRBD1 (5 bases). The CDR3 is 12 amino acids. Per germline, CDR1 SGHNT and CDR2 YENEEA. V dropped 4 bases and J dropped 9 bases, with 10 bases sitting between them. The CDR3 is CASSSGDSEQFF. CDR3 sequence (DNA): TGTGCCAGCAGCTCAGGAGACAGTGAGCAGTTCTTC.

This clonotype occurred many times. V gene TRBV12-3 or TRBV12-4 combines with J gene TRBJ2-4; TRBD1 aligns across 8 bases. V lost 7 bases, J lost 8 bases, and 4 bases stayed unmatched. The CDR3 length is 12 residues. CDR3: CASTRTGYIQYF. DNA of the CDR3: TGTGCCAGCACAAGGACAGGGTACATTCAGTACTTC.

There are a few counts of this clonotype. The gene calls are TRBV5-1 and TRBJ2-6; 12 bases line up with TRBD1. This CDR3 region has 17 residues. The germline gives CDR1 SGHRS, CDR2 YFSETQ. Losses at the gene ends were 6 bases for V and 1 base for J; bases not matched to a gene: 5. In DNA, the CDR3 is TGCGCCAGCACCCCGGGACAGGGGGCGTCTGGGGCCAACGTCCTGACTTTC. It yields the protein CASTPGQGASGANVLTF.

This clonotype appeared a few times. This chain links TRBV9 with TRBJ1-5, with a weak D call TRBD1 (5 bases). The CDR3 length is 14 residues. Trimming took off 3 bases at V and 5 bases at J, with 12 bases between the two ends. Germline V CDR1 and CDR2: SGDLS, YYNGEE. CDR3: CASSAGRADQPQHF. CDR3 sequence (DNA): TGTGCCAGCAGCGCTGGCAGGGCGGATCAGCCCCAGCATTTT.

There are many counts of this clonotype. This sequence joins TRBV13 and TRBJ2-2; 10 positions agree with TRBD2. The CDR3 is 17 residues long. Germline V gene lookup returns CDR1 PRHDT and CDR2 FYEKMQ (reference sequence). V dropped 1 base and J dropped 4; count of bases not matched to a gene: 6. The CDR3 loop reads CASSLAAGGPSTGELFF. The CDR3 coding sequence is TGTGCCAGCAGCTTAGCAGCGGGAGGGCCGAGCACCGGGGAGCTGTTTTTT.

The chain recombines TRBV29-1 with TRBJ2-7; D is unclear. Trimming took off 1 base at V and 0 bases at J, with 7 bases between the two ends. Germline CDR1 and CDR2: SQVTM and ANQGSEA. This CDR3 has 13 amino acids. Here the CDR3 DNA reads TGCAGCGTTGAAGGAATGGTCTCCTACGAGCAGTACTTC. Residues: CSVEGMVSYEQYF.

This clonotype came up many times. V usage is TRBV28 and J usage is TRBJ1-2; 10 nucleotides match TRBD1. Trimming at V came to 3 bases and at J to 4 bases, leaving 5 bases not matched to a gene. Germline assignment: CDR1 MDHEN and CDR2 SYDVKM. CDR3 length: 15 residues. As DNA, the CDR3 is TGTGCCAGCAGTTTTGGGGACAGGGGTTTCTATGGCTACACCTTC. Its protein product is CASSFGDRGFYGYTF.

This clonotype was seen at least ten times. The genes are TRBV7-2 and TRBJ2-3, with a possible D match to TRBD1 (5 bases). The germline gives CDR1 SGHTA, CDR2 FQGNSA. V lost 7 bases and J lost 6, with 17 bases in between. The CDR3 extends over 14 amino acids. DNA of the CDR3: TGTGCCAGCACCCCAGGGCTAGGATTGGATACGCAGTATTTT. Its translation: CASTPGLGLDTQYF.

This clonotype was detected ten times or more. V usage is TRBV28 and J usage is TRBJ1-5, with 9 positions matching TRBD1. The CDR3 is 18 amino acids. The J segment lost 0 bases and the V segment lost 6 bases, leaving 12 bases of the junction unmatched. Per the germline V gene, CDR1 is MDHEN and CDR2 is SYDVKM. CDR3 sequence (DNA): TGTGCCAGCAGCGGGGACAGGGATTATGCGGATAGCAATCAGCCCCAGCATTTT. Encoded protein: CASSGDRDYADSNQPQHF.

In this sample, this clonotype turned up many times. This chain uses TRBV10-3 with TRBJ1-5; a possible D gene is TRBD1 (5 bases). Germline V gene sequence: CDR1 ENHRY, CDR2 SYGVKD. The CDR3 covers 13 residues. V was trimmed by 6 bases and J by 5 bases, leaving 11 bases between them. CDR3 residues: CAISVDRDQPQHF. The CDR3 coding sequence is TGTGCCATCAGCGTTGACAGAGATCAGCCCCAGCATTTT.

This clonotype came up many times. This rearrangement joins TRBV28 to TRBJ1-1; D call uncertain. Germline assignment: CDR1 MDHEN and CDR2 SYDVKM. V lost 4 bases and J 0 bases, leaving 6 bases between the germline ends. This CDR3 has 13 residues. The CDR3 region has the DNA TGTGCCAGCAGTTCCCATTTGAACACTGAAGCTTTCTTT. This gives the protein CASSSHLNTEAFF.

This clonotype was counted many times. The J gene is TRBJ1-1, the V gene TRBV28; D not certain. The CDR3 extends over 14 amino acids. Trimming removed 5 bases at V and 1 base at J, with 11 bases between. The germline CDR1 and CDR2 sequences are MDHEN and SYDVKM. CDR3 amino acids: CASSPRVENTEAFF. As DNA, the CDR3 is TGTGCCAGCAGTCCAAGAGTAGAGAACACTGAAGCTTTCTTT.

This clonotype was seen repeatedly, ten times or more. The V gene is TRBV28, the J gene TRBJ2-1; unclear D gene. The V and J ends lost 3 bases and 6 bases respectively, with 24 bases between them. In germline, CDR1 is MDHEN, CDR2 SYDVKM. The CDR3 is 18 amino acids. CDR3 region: CASSFLFDRQVYSNEQFF. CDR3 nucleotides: TGTGCCAGCAGTTTCCTATTCGACCGCCAGGTATATAGCAATGAGCAGTTCTTC.

This chain's CDR3 is CSAETGSGRGGITDTQYF. The CDR3 DNA reads as TGCAGTGCGGAGACGGGCAGCGGGAGAGGGGGCATCACAGATACGCAGTATTTT. The V call is TRBV20-1, the J call TRBJ2-3; tentatively, D is TRBD2 (8 bases). With 6 bases removed from V and 2 bases from J, the gap between germline ends came to 27 bases. The CDR3 covers 18 residues. Germline V gene lookup returns CDR1 DFQATT and CDR2 SNEGSKA (reference sequence).

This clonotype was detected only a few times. This CDR3 is CASSQGGTSGTEYEQYF. The DNA for the CDR3 is TGTGCCAGCAGCCAAGGAGGGACTAGCGGGACGGAGTACGAGCAGTACTTC. J is TRBJ2-7 and V is TRBV14; 13 bases line up with TRBD2. V gave up 1 base and J gave up 4 bases; unmatched junction bases: 7. The germline CDR1 and CDR2 sequences are SGHDN and FVKESK. The CDR3 spans 17 residues.

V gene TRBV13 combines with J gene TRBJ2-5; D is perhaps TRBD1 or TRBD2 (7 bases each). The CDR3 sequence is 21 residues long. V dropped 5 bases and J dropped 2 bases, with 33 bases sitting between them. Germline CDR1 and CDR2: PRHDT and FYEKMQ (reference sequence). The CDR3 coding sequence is TGTGCCAGCAGCACCGCCTACAGGGGCGGTTTGCGGGAGAGGGCACAAGAGACCCAGTACTTC. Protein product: CASSTAYRGGLRERAQETQYF. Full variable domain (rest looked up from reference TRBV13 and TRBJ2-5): AAGVIQSPRHLIKEKRETATLKCYPIPRHDTVYWYQQGPGQDPQFLISFYEKMQSDKGSIPDRFSAQQFSDYHSELNMSSLELGDSALYFCASSTAYRGGLRERAQETQYFGPGTRLLVL.

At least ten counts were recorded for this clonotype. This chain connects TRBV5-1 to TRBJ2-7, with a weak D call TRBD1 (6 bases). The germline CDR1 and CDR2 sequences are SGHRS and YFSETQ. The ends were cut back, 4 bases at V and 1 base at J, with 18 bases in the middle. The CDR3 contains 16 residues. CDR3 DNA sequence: TGCGCCAGCAGCCAGCCCTCGACAGGCGCATCCTACGAGCAGTACTTC. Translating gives CASSQPSTGASYEQYF. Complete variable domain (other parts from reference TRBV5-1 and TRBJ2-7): KAGVTQTPRYLIKTRGQQVTLSCSPISGHRSVSWYQQTPGQGLQFLFEYFSETQRNKGNFPGRFSGRQFSNSRSEMNVSTLELGDSALYLCASSQPSTGASYEQYFGPGTRLTVT.

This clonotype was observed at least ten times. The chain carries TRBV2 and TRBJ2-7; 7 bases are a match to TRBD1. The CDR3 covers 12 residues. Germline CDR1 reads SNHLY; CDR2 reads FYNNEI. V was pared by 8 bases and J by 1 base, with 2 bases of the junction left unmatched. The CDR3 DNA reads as TGTGCCAGCCGGACAGGATCCTACGAGCAGTACTTC. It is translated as CASRTGSYEQYF. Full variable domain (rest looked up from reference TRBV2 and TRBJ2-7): EPEVTQTPSHQVTQMGQEVILRCVPISNHLYFYWYRQILGQKVEFLVSFYNNEISEKSEIFDDQFSVERPDGSNFTLKIRSTKLEDSAMYFCASRTGSYEQYFGPGTRLTVT.

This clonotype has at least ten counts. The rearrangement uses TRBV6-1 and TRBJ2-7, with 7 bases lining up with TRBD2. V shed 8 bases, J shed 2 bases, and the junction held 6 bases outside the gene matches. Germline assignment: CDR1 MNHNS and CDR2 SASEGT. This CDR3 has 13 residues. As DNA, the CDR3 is TGTGCCAGCGCTAGCGGAAACACCTACGAGCAGTACTTC. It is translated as CASASGNTYEQYF.

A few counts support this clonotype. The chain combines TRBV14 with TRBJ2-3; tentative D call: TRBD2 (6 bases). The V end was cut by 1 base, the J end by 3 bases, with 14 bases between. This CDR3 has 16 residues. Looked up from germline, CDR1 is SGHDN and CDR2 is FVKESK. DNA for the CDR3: TGTGCCAGCAGCCAAGTTCTACCAGGGAGGACAGATACGCAGTATTTT. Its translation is CASSQVLPGRTDTQYF. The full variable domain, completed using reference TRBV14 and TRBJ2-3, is EAGVTQFPSHSVIEKGQTVTLRCDPISGHDNLYWYRRVMGKEIKFLLHFVKESKQDESGMPNNRFLAERTGGTYSTLKVQPAELEDSGVYFCASSQVLPGRTDTQYFGPGTRLTVL.

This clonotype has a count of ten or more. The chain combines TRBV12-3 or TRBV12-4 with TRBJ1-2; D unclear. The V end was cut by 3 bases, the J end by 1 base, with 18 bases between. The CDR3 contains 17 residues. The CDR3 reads CASSLGSRQAINYGYTF. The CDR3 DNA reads TGTGCCAGCAGTTTGGGGTCCAGGCAGGCCATTAACTATGGCTACACCTTC.

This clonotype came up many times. CDR3 sequence reads: CASFNRDRVRGYTF. DNA for the CDR3: TGTGCCAGCTTTAACCGGGACAGGGTACGTGGCTACACCTTC. The chain is built from TRBV28 and TRBJ1-2; TRBD1 matches at 9 bases. This CDR3 spans 14 amino acids. Germline CDR1 reads MDHEN; CDR2 reads SYDVKM. Trimming removed 8 bases from V and 7 bases from J; junction bases left unmatched: 11.

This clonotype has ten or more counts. The CDR3 sequence: CASRGQEETQYF. CDR3 nucleotides: TGTGCCAGCAGGGGACAAGAAGAGACCCAGTACTTC. J is TRBJ2-5 and V is TRBV7-2; possibly TRBD1 for D (6 bases). The V gene lost 6 bases and the J gene lost 3 bases, with 8 bases spanning the gap. Germline V gene lookup returns CDR1 SGHTA and CDR2 FQGNSA. This CDR3 is built from 12 residues.

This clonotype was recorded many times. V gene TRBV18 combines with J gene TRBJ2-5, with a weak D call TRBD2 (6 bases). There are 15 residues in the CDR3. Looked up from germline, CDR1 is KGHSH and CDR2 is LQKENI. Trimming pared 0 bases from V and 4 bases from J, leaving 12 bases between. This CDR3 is CASSPPRVAVETQYF. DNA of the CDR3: TGTGCCAGCTCACCACCGCGGGTAGCGGTAGAGACCCAGTACTTC.

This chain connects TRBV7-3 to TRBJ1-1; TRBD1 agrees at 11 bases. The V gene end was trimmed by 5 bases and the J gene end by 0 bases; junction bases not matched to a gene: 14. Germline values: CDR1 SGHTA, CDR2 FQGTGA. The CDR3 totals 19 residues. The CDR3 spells CASSPAPGTGGDLNTEAFF. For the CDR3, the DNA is TGTGCCAGCAGCCCAGCCCCCGGGACAGGGGGTGACCTGAACACTGAAGCTTTCTTT.